Listed below are T cell receptor beta chains from one sample, sequenced in a study of shared clonotypes between healthy human individuals. The data were produced by immunoSEQ multiplex PCR, yet TCRdb's version contains in-frame clones alone and is incomplete. The profile shows millions of clones, approximately 94% of them singletons. The sample comprised naive CD4+ T cells sorted from blood. The receptors derive from a man aged 18 to 30 in good health. Each CDR3 is given with its conserved first and last residue. Fields, in order: V gene, clone size, J gene, D gene, CDR3 protein, CDR3 DNA. A D gene is named only where the DNA matches it firmly. The listing skips clone size in some rows; elsewhere it reads once, few, many or a size class.

>TRBV7-2|NA|TRBJ2-3|NA
CASSRIPASPDTQYF
TGTGCCAGCAGCCGCATCCCAGCGAGCCCAGATACGCAGTATTTT
>TRBV4-3|NA|TRBJ1-1|NA
CASSQEVGGAGGTEAFF
TGCGCCAGCAGCCAAGAGGTTGGGGGGGCAGGAGGCACTGAAGCTTTCTTT
>TRBV29-1|NA|TRBJ2-5|TRBD1
CSVEQGAETQYF
TGCAGCGTTGAGCAGGGGGCGGAGACCCAGTACTTC
>TRBV5-6|NA|TRBJ2-5|TRBD2
CASSLVSGGTQETQYF
TGTGCCAGCAGCTTGGTTAGCGGGGGGACCCAAGAGACCCAGTACTTC
>TRBV27|NA|TRBJ1-5|TRBD1
CASSLSAGWTGGHQPQHF
TGTGCCAGCAGTTTGTCTGCCGGATGGACAGGGGGCCATCAGCCCCAGCATTTT
>TRBV4-3|NA|TRBJ2-7|TRBD1
CASSQVFGTGISYEQYF
TGCGCCAGCAGCCAAGTTTTCGGGACAGGGATCTCCTACGAGCAGTACTTC
>TRBV5-1|NA|TRBJ2-7|NA
CASSPTSQTYEQYF
TGCGCCAGCAGCCCAACGTCACAGACCTACGAGCAGTACTTC
>TRBV30|NA|TRBJ1-4|TRBD1
CAGDRGRSGATNEKLFF
TGTGCCGGAGACAGGGGCCGCTCCGGGGCAACTAATGAAAAACTGTTTTTT
>TRBV7-8|NA|TRBJ2-2|NA
CASSLVLITGELFF
TGTGCCAGCAGCTTAGTCCTTATCACCGGGGAGCTGTTTTTT
>TRBV7-2|NA|TRBJ1-5|NA
CASSLGAVGNQPQHF
TGTGCCAGCAGCCTGGGGGCAGTAGGCAATCAGCCCCAGCATTTT
>TRBV6-5|NA|TRBJ2-3|NA
CASSYGFASDTQYF
TGTGCCAGCAGTTACGGGTTCGCCTCAGATACGCAGTATTTT
>TRBV5-1|NA|TRBJ2-7|NA
CASSFWGTYEQYF
TGCGCCAGCAGCTTCTGGGGTACCTACGAGCAGTACTTC
>TRBV5-8|NA|TRBJ2-7|NA
CASSLRGPGDEQYF
TGTGCCAGCAGCCTCCGGGGCCCCGGGGACGAGCAGTACTTC
>TRBV21-1|NA|TRBJ2-7|NA
CASSKIGDSGTYEQYF
TGTGCCAGCAGCAAAATAGGGGACAGCGGAACCTACGAGCAGTACTTC
>TRBV5-8|NA|TRBJ2-3|TRBD2
CASSFSGESTDTQYF
TGTGCCAGCAGCTTTAGCGGGGAGAGCACAGATACGCAGTATTTT
>TRBV29-1|NA|TRBJ2-7|NA
CSVSIGGYEQYF
TGCAGCGTGTCAATTGGAGGCTACGAGCAGTACTTC
>TRBV6-1|NA|TRBJ1-2|NA
CANNLGQFGSGYTF
TGTGCCAATAACCTTGGACAGTTTGGGTCGGGCTACACCTTC
>TRBV6-5|NA|TRBJ2-7|TRBD1
CASIRTGGPWDEQYF
TGTGCCAGCATTCGGACAGGGGGACCATGGGACGAGCAGTACTTC
>TRBV7-9|NA|TRBJ1-6|NA
CASSLGGGINSPLHF
TGTGCCAGCAGCCTGGGAGGGGGGATTAATTCACCCCTCCACTTT
>TRBV25-1|once|TRBJ1-3|NA
CASSDRGLGNTIYF
TGTGCCAGCAGTGATCGAGGGTTAGGAAACACCATATATTTT
>TRBV5-1|NA|TRBJ2-2|TRBD2
CASSLSLAGGYTGELFF
TGCGCCAGCAGCTTGTCACTAGCGGGAGGTTATACCGGGGAGCTGTTTTTT
>TRBV7-2|NA|TRBJ2-2|NA
CASSRVKSGNTGELFF
TGTGCCAGCAGCCGAGTAAAGAGTGGGAATACCGGGGAGCTGTTTTTT
>TRBV6-1|NA|TRBJ1-5|NA
CASSEKIGGPQHF
TGTGCCAGCAGTGAAAAAATTGGTGGCCCCCAGCATTTT
>TRBV5-1|NA|TRBJ2-1|TRBD1
CASSLAQGATFPVF
TGCGCCAGCAGCTTGGCCCAGGGGGCTACTTTCCCGGTCTTC
>TRBV25-1|NA|TRBJ2-7|NA
CASSAGGMGEQYF
TGTGCCAGCAGTGCTGGGGGGATGGGGGAGCAGTACTTC
>TRBV7-2|NA|TRBJ1-1|NA
CASSPLGGRTEAFF
TGTGCCAGCAGCCCCCTCGGGGGTAGGACTGAAGCTTTCTTT
>TRBV6-5|NA|TRBJ2-5|TRBD2
CASRGTSQETQYF
TGTGCCAGCAGAGGGACTAGCCAAGAGACCCAGTACTTC
>TRBV7-2|NA|TRBJ2-3|TRBD2
CASSLDFAGGSWATQYF
TGTGCCAGCAGCTTAGACTTCGCGGGAGGGTCCTGGGCTACGCAGTATTTT
>TRBV19|NA|TRBJ1-4|NA
CASREDSSFRGKLFF
TGTGCCAGTAGGGAGGACAGTTCATTCCGCGGAAAACTGTTTTTT
>TRBV5-1|NA|TRBJ2-1|NA
CASSLSSNRAGEQFF
TGCGCCAGCAGCTTGTCATCGAATCGAGCGGGTGAGCAGTTCTTC
>TRBV9|NA|TRBJ2-2|NA
CASSVTDTGELFF
TGTGCCAGCAGCGTAACCGACACCGGGGAGCTGTTTTTT
>TRBV10-2|NA|TRBJ1-2|NA
CASSVDGAGGYTF
TGCGCCAGCAGCGTAGATGGGGCTGGAGGCTACACCTTC